This TCR beta chain derives from a study of cytomegalovirus exposure and HLA in healthy donors. Background on the study: Previous work identified around 120 million unique TCR beta sequences from around 200 million T cells. Study-level results: As immune exposure information, only CMV serostatus was available.

Primers: 60 Vbeta forward and 13 Jbeta reverse. Assay used: immunoSEQ multiplex PCR; TCRdb lists only in-frame clones, some missing. The sample records approximately 160,000 clones, under 90% being singletons. V gave up 7 bases and J gave up 7 bases; unmatched junction bases: 9. This CDR3 comprises 14 residues. Germline V gene lookup returns CDR1 MNHEY and CDR2 SVGAGI. Turning to this clone: Antigen unknown.

The clonotype was recovered from a male donor in good health and CMV-seronegative. The chain combines TRBV6-5 with TRBJ2-1; TRBD2 matches at 8 bases. Sequencing used PBMCs. CDR3 residues: CASTRAGALNEQFF. For the CDR3, the DNA is TGTGCCAGCACCCGAGCGGGAGCGTTAAATGAGCAGTTCTTC.